The entry below describes one T cell receptor beta chain. Its antigen target is currently unknown. No per-base quality is available; no much larger clone lies one base away. The data stem from a study of identical twins (dated by TCRdb to the mid-2010s). About the study as a whole: To test whether fetal clonotypes persist, the study used deep sequencing on TCR alpha and beta repertoires from monozygotic twins, unrelated adults of various ages, and cord blood. Replicate twin experiments were performed at different times using different library preparation protocols to rule out contamination. The investigation overall reported the following: Zero-insertion analyses could be partly confounded by invariant T cells such as MAIT and iNKT, although diverse VJ usage argued against such confounding for most clonotypes. Recombination models systematically underestimated out-of-frame TCR alpha sharing in monozygotic twins but agreed with sharing between unrelated individuals. Because the same donors could not be followed over many years, the conclusions relied on cross-sectional statistical analysis. Compared with coincidental sharing between unrelated individuals, an excess of low generation-probability sequences was observed among out-of-frame TCR alpha sequences shared between twins. Excess twin sharing in beta out-of-frame sequences was weaker because fewer shared sequences lowered the signal-to-noise ratio. Fewer insertions were carried by abundant cord blood beta clonotypes, a similar but weaker trend appeared in young adult naive repertoires, and no such trend appeared in memory repertoires.

Trimming at the junction amounts to 2 bases on V and 1 base on J, and the germline ends lie 6 bases apart. Including cysteine and phenylalanine, the CDR3 has 13 amino acids. Only the CDR3 part of the read is kept: 39 bases, read in frame from the first base. CDR1 and CDR2, looked up from the germline V gene (reference sequence), are MNHNY and SVGAGI. Only healthy Caucasian donors were included. The twin cohort comprised three pairs of female monozygotic twins, all aged roughly 18 to 29 years. The RNA used for TCR libraries was isolated from peripheral blood mononuclear cells. Library construction relied on 5' RACE. The run used an Illumina HiSeq 2000. A universal primer binding site was introduced by template switching, and a unique molecular identifier was present in the final cDNA, enabling accurate counting of TCR cDNA molecules. Specific primers in the conserved constant-segment region were used to synthesize first-strand cDNA for the TCR alpha and beta chains. To control for contamination, each cDNA library was double barcoded with a SMART-Mk sample barcode plus Illumina barcodes. TruSeq adapter sequences along with Illumina sample barcodes were introduced in two successive PCR steps. The Illumina HiSeq platform was used with custom primers to sequence TCR alpha and beta cDNA libraries. In the original analysis: MiGEC processed the raw reads to extract unique molecular identifiers, while MiXCR was used to determine the CDR3 positions. Recombination models were inferred per individual with the repgenHMM and IGoR tools using an EM algorithm. The tcR package in R was used for shared clonotype analysis, with sharing normalized by the product of cloneset sizes. To study raw recombination free of thymic and clonal selection effects, out-of-frame nonproductive sequences were analyzed. TCRdb reprocessed the public reads (quality trimming at Q25 with fastp, clone calling with MiXCR) and kept in-frame beta chains. Each CDR3 protein gets just one entry, which takes the most common genes and DNA from the rows behind it. What appears here as the V and J calls and clone size reflects TCRdb's work, not the paper's. The sample data list under 800,000 distinct CDR3 sequences, and approximately 22% of these were observed just once. The ten largest clones represent around 4.4% of the sample.

These sequences were also reported in another study, on T cells expressing NK-cell markers. As the second paper documents: TCR beta-chain repertoires were profiled in sorted CD3+CD56+NKG2C+, CD3+CD56+NKG2C- and CD3+CD56-NKG2C+ T-cell subsets from several donors. Among the eight sequenced donors, seven were HCMV-seropositive and one was HCMV-seronegative. To restrict sorting to alphabetaTCR-expressing T cells, an anti-gammadeltaTCR antibody was added in several experiments. In roughly six donors, the dominant CD3+CD56+NKG2C+ clonotypes were among the top 10 CD8+ clonotypes and accounted for roughly 1.0-8% of CD8+ T cells. Those dominant clonotypes were again the most abundant among CD3+CD56-NKG2C+ cells in several donors, at about 25-60.1%. Whether the expanded NKG2C-expressing T cell clones were specific for HCMV antigens was left unclear. Randomly selected healthy volunteers, three men and five women, were used as the eight sequenced donors. To determine HCMV serostatus, a commercial ELISA kit was used to detect HCMV-specific IgG in serum. For about 6 donors, unsorted PBMC were also used to sequence bulk peripheral blood T-cell repertoires. MIGEC handled demultiplexing of the reads and grouping by UMI, while MiTCR was used to assemble and quantify clonotypes. Only TCR cDNA sequences supported by at least two reads were kept to exclude erroneous sequences. The tcR package was used for downstream repertoire analysis, and clonotypes were matched across fractions by CDR3 nucleotide sequence plus V segment. VDJmatch was used to annotate antigen specificity against VDJdb, with one amino acid substitution in CDR3 allowed.

The chain is made from TRBV6-6 and TRBJ2-7; the D gene cannot be named for sure. The sample consisted of PBMCs. The receptor was derived from a woman aged 18-29 years in good health. The DNA sequence is given as TGTGCCAGCAGTTACCCGCCATCCTACGAGCAGTACTTC. This yields the protein CASSYPPSYEQYF.